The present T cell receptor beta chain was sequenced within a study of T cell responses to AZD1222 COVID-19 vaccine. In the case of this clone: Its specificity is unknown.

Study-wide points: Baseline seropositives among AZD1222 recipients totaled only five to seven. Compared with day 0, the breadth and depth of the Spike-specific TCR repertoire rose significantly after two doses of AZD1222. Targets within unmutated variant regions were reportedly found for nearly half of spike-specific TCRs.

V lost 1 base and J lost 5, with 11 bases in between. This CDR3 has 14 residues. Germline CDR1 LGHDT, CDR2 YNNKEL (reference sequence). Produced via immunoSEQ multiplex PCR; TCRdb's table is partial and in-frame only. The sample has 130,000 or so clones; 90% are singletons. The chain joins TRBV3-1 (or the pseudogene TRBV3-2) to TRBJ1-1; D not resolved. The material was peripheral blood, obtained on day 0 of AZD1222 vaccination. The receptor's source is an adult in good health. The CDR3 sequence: CASSQGLGGTEAFF. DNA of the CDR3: TGTGCCAGCAGCCAAGGACTGGGAGGAACTGAAGCTTTCTTT.